The 15 T cell receptor beta chains given below trace back to one sample, sequenced in a study of T cell changes during pregnancy in multiple sclerosis. Assay: immunoSEQ multiplex PCR; the TCRdb copy retains only in-frame clones and omits some. The repertoire includes 55,000 to 70,000 clones, approximately 91% of them detected once, and approximately 2% sits in the top ten. This specimen consisted of peripheral blood, obtained after pregnancy. These receptors all come from a female donor with multiple sclerosis, enrolled in a pregnancy study.

This clone was recorded once. J is TRBJ2-5 and V is TRBV6-6; possibly TRBD2 for D (5 bases). V gave up 2 bases and J gave up 2 bases, with 12 bases separating them. The CDR3 is 15 amino acids. Germline V gene sequence: CDR1 MNHNY, CDR2 SVGAGI (reference sequence). The CDR3 protein is CASSYPVTGQETQYF. The CDR3 DNA reads as TGTGCCAGCAGTTACCCAGTGACGGGACAAGAGACCCAGTACTTC.

V is TRBV29-1 and J is TRBJ2-1, with 11 nucleotides matching TRBD1. Per germline, CDR1 SQVTM and CDR2 ANQGSEA. This CDR3 region has 16 residues. V lost 5 bases to trimming and J lost 2 bases; unmatched junction nucleotides: 8. This CDR3 reads CSVPTGTGGTYNEQFF. DNA of the CDR3: TGCAGCGTTCCCACCGGGACAGGGGGGACCTACAATGAGCAGTTCTTC.

V and J are TRBV28 and TRBJ2-7, with TRBD1 identical over 10 bases. Germline lookup yields CDR1 MDHEN and CDR2 SYDVKM. The CDR3 contains 15 residues. With 4 bases clipped from V and 7 bases from J, the junction kept 10 bases outside the gene matches. This CDR3 is CASSSLETGGGEQYF. CDR3 bases: TGTGCCAGCAGTTCCCTCGAGACAGGGGGCGGGGAGCAGTACTTC.

This clone was observed a handful of times. The chain has TRBV6-6 and TRBJ1-6, with D possibly TRBD1 on 6 matching bases. Deletions cut 4 bases from V and 8 bases from J, with 15 bases between. The CDR3 consists of 15 residues. The V gene's germline CDR1 is MNHNY and CDR2 SVGAGI (reference sequence). The CDR3 loop reads CASSSPQGRHSPLHF. CDR3 nucleotides: TGTGCCAGCAGTTCCCCACAGGGAAGGCATTCACCCCTCCACTTT.

The chain carries TRBV28 and TRBJ2-7, with a tentative D call TRBD1 (5 bases). This CDR3 is 12 amino acids long. From germline, CDR1 is MDHEN and CDR2 SYDVKM. Trimming removed 3 bases from V and 6 bases from J, with 9 bases in between. The CDR3 region is CASSLYRREQYF. The CDR3, as DNA: TGTGCCAGCAGTTTGTACAGGCGCGAGCAGTACTTC.

This chain links TRBV5-1 with TRBJ1-4; tentative D call: TRBD1 (5 bases). Germline CDR1 SGHRS, CDR2 YFSETQ. The CDR3 covers 15 residues. V lost 0 bases and J lost 1, with 7 bases in between. As DNA, the CDR3 is TGCGCCAGCAGCTTGGAGACAGAAACTAATGAAAAACTGTTTTTT. This gives the protein CASSLETETNEKLFF.

The rearrangement links TRBV7-3 to TRBJ1-1; 8 nucleotides line up with TRBD1. Losses at the gene ends were 1 base for V and 1 base for J; bases not matched to a gene: 5. The CDR3 is 16 amino acids. CDR1 is SGHTA and CDR2 is FQGTGA in the germline V gene. CDR3: CASSLIGQGQNTEAFF. In DNA, the CDR3 is TGTGCCAGCAGCTTAATAGGACAGGGACAGAACACTGAAGCTTTCTTT.

This clone was observed a few times. The rearrangement links TRBV10-3 to TRBJ1-3; D is unresolved. V was cut by 8 bases and J by 6 bases, with 11 bases left in between. The CDR3 is 12 amino acids. Germline CDR1 is ENHRY and CDR2 is SYGVKD. The CDR3 sequence: CAIGPGENTIYF. The CDR3 DNA follows: TGTGCCATCGGACCCGGGGAAAACACCATATATTTT.

The J gene is TRBJ2-7, the V gene TRBV19; D may be TRBD2 (6 bases). This CDR3 spans 13 amino acids. Germline lookup yields CDR1 LNHDA and CDR2 SQIVND (reference sequence). Trimming pared 9 bases from V and 3 bases from J, leaving 15 bases between. The CDR3 spells CASRAGRNYEQYF. The CDR3 DNA follows: TGTGCCAGCCGCGCGGGACGCAACTACGAGCAGTACTTC.

This rearrangement joins TRBV6-6 to TRBJ2-7, with 7 positions matching TRBD2. The CDR3 is made up of 13 amino acids. Germline lookup yields CDR1 MNHNY and CDR2 SVGAGI (reference sequence). V lost 8 bases, J lost 6 bases, and 10 bases stayed unmatched. CDR3 DNA: TGTGCCAGCGGGGAGGGAGAAGCGAGCGAGCAGTACTTC. Protein sequence: CASGEGEASEQYF.

The V call is TRBV6-5, the J call TRBJ2-2, with 12 bases matching TRBD2. The CDR3 has 15 residues. Germline V gene data show CDR1 as MNHEY and CDR2 as SVGAGI. V lost 6 bases and J lost 6; bases outside the gene matches: 5. CDR3 in amino acids: CASRRLAGGPGELFF. Here the CDR3 DNA reads TGTGCCAGCAGGCGGCTAGCGGGGGGGCCCGGGGAGCTGTTTTTT.

This chain connects TRBV6-6 to TRBJ2-3, with 9 bases identical to TRBD2. CDR3 length: 16 amino acids. Germline loops: CDR1 MNHNY, CDR2 SVGAGI (reference sequence). Trimming took 6 bases from V and 6 from J; bases not matched to a gene: 13. The CDR3 region is CASSPRGGALGDTQYF. In nucleotides, the CDR3 is TGTGCCAGCAGCCCCCGCGGGGGGGCATTGGGGGATACGCAGTATTTT.

The sample holds many counts of this clone. This chain joins TRBV30 and TRBJ2-7; maybe TRBD2 (6 bases). CDR3 length: 11 residues. Germline assignment: CDR1 GTSNPN and CDR2 SVGIG (reference sequence). Trimming cost V 4 bases and J 8 bases, with 12 bases left between them. The CDR3 region is CAWTWGGQQYF. DNA of the CDR3: TGTGCCTGGACCTGGGGAGGACAGCAGTACTTC. The full variable domain, completed using reference TRBV30 and TRBJ2-7, is SQTIHQWPATLVQPVGSPLSLECTVEGTSNPNLYWYRQAAGRGLQLLFYSVGIGQISSEVPQNLSASRPQDRQFILSSKKLLLSDSGFYLCAWTWGGQQYFGPGTRLTVT.

The chain has TRBV27 and TRBJ2-7; a possible D gene is TRBD1 (6 bases). The CDR3 length is 13 residues. Germline CDR1 reads MNHEY; CDR2 reads SMNVEV (reference sequence). The germline V and J ends were trimmed by 8 bases and 6 bases, with 17 bases remaining between them. The CDR3 region has the DNA TGTGCCAGCTCGGGGACGCCGACAGGCGAGCAGTACTTC. The encoded protein is CASSGTPTGEQYF.

The rearrangement joins TRBV18 to TRBJ1-4, with D uncertain. Germline assignment: CDR1 KGHSH and CDR2 LQKENI. V was shortened by 3 bases and J by 12 bases, with 17 bases between the two germline ends. The CDR3 runs to 14 residues. The DNA of the CDR3 is TGTGCCAGCTCACCGGAGTGGAGGCCCTCGGAACTGTTTTTT. This gives the protein CASSPEWRPSELFF.